The 16 T cell receptor beta chains below come from one sample, sequenced in a study of identifying expanded T cells in peripheral blood. The assay was immunoSEQ multiplex PCR, and TCRdb's table has in-frame clones only and misses some. Among approximately 59,000 clones listed, approximately 89% were seen once. Sequencing used blood. These receptors were taken from a person between 18 and 75 years old in good health.

This chain joins TRBV10-3 and TRBJ1-5, with 9 bases aligning to TRBD1. V gave up 10 bases and J gave up 7 bases; unmatched junction bases: 14. Germline V lookup: CDR1 ENHRY, CDR2 SYGVKD. This CDR3 has 15 amino acids. In nucleotides, the CDR3 is TGTGCCACTCTATCACCGGGACAGGGAACACAGCCCCAGCATTTT. Translated, it gives CATLSPGQGTQPQHF.

The chain combines TRBV18 with TRBJ2-5; no clear D. The germline V and J ends were trimmed by 0 bases and 2 bases, with 10 bases remaining between them. Looked up from germline, CDR1 is KGHSH and CDR2 is LQKENI. This CDR3 has 15 amino acids. This CDR3 reads CASSPPVGIQETQYF. In DNA form, the CDR3 reads TGTGCCAGCTCACCACCGGTCGGAATTCAAGAGACCCAGTACTTC.

The chain carries TRBV6-5 and TRBJ2-7, with TRBD1 as a possible D gene (5 bases). Germline V gives CDR1 MNHEY, CDR2 SVGAGI. V was clipped by 2 bases and J by 2 bases, with 10 bases between them. The CDR3 length is 14 residues. The CDR3 region is CASSYRGPTYEQYF. CDR3 nucleotides: TGTGCCAGCAGTTACAGGGGTCCCACCTACGAGCAGTACTTC.

V usage is TRBV9 and J usage is TRBJ1-1; no reliable D call. CDR3 length equals 13 residues. Germline CDR1 SGDLS, CDR2 YYNGEE. V lost 4 bases to trimming and J lost 0 bases, with 7 bases between them. DNA of the CDR3: TGTGCCAGCAGCCTTCGATTGAACACTGAAGCTTTCTTT. The encoded protein is CASSLRLNTEAFF.

V usage is TRBV5-8 and J usage is TRBJ1-1; 7 bases align to TRBD1. The junction had 7 bases not matched to a gene; V was cut back by 4 bases and J by 4 bases. The germline V gene has CDR1 SGHTS and CDR2 YDEGEE. This CDR3 region has 14 residues. The CDR3 bases are TGTGCCAGCAGCGGAACAGGGGTACGCACTGAAGCTTTCTTT. Translation gives CASSGTGVRTEAFF.

There are a few counts of this clone. V gene TRBV5-1 combines with J gene TRBJ2-5, with 11 bases fitting TRBD2. Germline CDR1 reads SGHRS; CDR2 reads YFSETQ. This CDR3 has 15 amino acids. The trim removed 3 bases at V and 4 bases at J, leaving 5 bases unmatched. The DNA of the CDR3 is TGCGCCAGCAGCTACGCCGGGACTAGCGGAGAGACCCAGTACTTC. Translated, it gives CASSYAGTSGETQYF.

This chain joins TRBV7-9 and TRBJ2-7, with D tentatively TRBD1 or TRBD2 (7 bases each). Trimming stripped 5 bases from V and 9 bases from J, with 14 bases between. The germline CDR1 and CDR2 sequences are SEHNR and FQNEAQ (reference sequence). The CDR3 is made up of 12 amino acids. The CDR3 nucleotides are TGTGCCAGCAGCCCAGGGGGGGTAGGGCAGTACTTC. Translation: CASSPGGVGQYF.

This rearrangement joins TRBV28 to TRBJ1-1; 10 bases are shared with TRBD1. Trimming cost V 8 bases and J 1 base; bases outside gene matches: 4. CDR1 and CDR2 from the germline V gene are MDHEN and SYDVKM. The CDR3 consists of 14 residues. The CDR3 DNA reads TGTGCCAGCCTAGGACAGGGGGAGAACACTGAAGCTTTCTTT. Protein: CASLGQGENTEAFF.

This clone was observed once. The chain carries TRBV2 and TRBJ2-4; no clear D. Germline V gene data show CDR1 as SNHLY and CDR2 as FYNNEI. The CDR3 has 13 amino acids. V was trimmed by 6 bases and J by 1 base, leaving 7 bases between them. The CDR3 loop reads CASRGWAKNIQYF. CDR3 in DNA: TGTGCCAGCAGGGGATGGGCCAAAAACATTCAGTACTTC.

This clone was picked up one time. The chain combines TRBV27 with TRBJ2-7, with a tentative D call TRBD1 (7 bases). CDR3 size: 13 residues. V was cut by 3 bases and J by 3 bases, with 9 bases left in between. Germline lookup yields CDR1 MNHEY and CDR2 SMNVEV (reference sequence). In DNA form, the CDR3 reads TGTGCCAGCAGTTTTCAGGGGGGCTACGAGCAGTACTTC. This encodes CASSFQGGYEQYF.

V gene TRBV4-3 combines with J gene TRBJ2-7; 10 bases are a match to TRBD2. With V trimmed by 3 bases and J by 5 bases, 7 bases remained unmatched. Germline V gives CDR1 LGHNA, CDR2 YSLEER. CDR3 length: 15 amino acids. The CDR3 reads CASSQEREGRNEQYF. In nucleotides, the CDR3 is TGCGCCAGCAGCCAGGAGCGGGAGGGAAGGAACGAGCAGTACTTC.

V and J are TRBV2 and TRBJ1-1, with no clear D. Trimming removed 3 bases at V and 0 bases at J, with 5 bases between. The germline CDR1 and CDR2 sequences are SNHLY and FYNNEI. CDR3 length: 13 amino acids. In DNA, the CDR3 is TGTGCCAGCAGTGACGATTTGAACACTGAAGCTTTCTTT. It yields the protein CASSDDLNTEAFF. Full variable domain (outside the CDR3, taken from reference TRBV2 and TRBJ1-1): EPEVTQTPSHQVTQMGQEVILRCVPISNHLYFYWYRQILGQKVEFLVSFYNNEISEKSEIFDDQFSVERPDGSNFTLKIRSTKLEDSAMYFCASSDDLNTEAFFGQGTRLTVV.

The genes are TRBV12-5 and TRBJ2-1; 9 positions agree with TRBD1. The V gene's germline CDR1 is LGHNT and CDR2 FRNRAP. CDR3 length: 15 amino acids. The V and J ends lost 0 bases and 9 bases, in that order; junction bases with no gene match: 6. DNA of the CDR3: TGTGCTAGTGGTTTGGTCGGGACAGGGCTGAGTGAGCAGTTCTTC. As protein: CASGLVGTGLSEQFF.

This clone appeared a single time. This chain connects TRBV7-2 to TRBJ1-2; unclear D gene. Looked up from germline, CDR1 is SGHTA and CDR2 is FQGNSA. This CDR3 has 14 amino acids. V gave up 2 bases and J gave up 5 bases, with 12 bases separating them. CDR3 bases: TGTGCCAGCAGCTTAAATACGGGCGGATATGGCTACACCTTC. Translating it yields CASSLNTGGYGYTF.

This chain joins TRBV29-1 and TRBJ2-1, with TRBD2 identical over 12 bases. CDR1 is SQVTM and CDR2 is ANQGSEA in the germline V gene. J gave up 6 bases and V 5 bases, and 2 bases lay outside the gene matches. This CDR3 contains 13 residues. The CDR3 reads CSVPGLAGNEQFF. CDR3 bases: TGCAGCGTTCCGGGACTAGCGGGCAATGAGCAGTTCTTC.

This sequence joins TRBV21-1 and TRBJ2-7. TRBV21-1 is shown as a pseudogene. CDR3 length equals 15 residues. The DNA of the CDR3 is TGTGCCAGCAGCAGTCGGGGACCCTTGACCTACGAGCAGTACTTC. Translating it yields CASSSRGPLTYEQYF.